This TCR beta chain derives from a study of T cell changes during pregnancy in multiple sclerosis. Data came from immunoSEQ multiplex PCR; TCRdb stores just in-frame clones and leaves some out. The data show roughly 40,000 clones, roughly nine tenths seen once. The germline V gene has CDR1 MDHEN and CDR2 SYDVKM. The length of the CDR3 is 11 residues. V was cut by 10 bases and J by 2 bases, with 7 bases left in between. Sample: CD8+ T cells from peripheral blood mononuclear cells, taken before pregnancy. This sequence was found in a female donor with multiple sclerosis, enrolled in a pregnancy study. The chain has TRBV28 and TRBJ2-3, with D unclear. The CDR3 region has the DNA TGTGCCACCCGACTCACAGATACGCAGTATTTT. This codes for CATRLTDTQYF.